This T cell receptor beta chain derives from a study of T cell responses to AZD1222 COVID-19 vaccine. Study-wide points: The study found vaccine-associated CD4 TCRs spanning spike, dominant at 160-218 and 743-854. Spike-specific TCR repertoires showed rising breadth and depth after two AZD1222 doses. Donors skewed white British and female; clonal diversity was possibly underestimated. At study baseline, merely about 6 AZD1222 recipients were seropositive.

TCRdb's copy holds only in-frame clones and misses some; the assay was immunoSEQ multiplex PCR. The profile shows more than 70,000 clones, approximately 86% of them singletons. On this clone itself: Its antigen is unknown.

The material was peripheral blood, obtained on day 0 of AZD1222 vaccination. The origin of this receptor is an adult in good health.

CDR3 in DNA: TGCGCCAGCAGCCCGGAACCGGCCTTGAACACTGAAGCTTTCTTT. This gives the protein CASSPEPALNTEAFF. The gene calls are TRBV5-1 and TRBJ1-1, with unresolved D. Germline V lookup: CDR1 SGHRS, CDR2 YFSETQ. This CDR3 comprises 15 residues. Trimming stripped 4 bases from V and 0 bases from J, with 13 bases between.